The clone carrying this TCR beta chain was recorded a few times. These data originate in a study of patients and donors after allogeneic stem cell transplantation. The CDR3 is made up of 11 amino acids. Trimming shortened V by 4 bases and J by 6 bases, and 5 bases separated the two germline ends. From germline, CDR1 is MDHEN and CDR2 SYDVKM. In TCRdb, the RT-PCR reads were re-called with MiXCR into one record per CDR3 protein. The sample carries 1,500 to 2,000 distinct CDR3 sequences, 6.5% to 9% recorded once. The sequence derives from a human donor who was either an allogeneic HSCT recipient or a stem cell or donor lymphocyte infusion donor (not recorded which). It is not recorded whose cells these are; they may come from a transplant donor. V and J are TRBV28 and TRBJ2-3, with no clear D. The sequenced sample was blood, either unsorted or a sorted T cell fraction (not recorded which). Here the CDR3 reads CASSSRDTQYF. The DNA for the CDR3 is TGTGCCAGCAGTTCCAGGGATACGCAGTATTTT. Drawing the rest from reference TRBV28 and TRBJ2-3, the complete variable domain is DVKVTQSSRYLVKRTGEKVFLECVQDMDHENMFWYRQDPGLGLRLIYFSYDVKMKEKGDIPEGYSVSREKKERFSLILESASTNQTSMYLCASSSRDTQYFGPGTRLTVL.